These 12 T cell receptor beta chains were all obtained from the same sample, sequenced in a study of blood T cell repertoires in COVID-19 (dated by TCRdb to the early 2020s). The library was produced with the immunoSEQ multiplex PCR assay. TCRdb's version of the immuneACCESS table is confined to in-frame rearrangements and falls short of the full clone set. An unresolved V gene accounts for under half of the shortfall where checked; the remainder is of unknown origin. The table for this sample lists around 300,000 clones; 88% of them were counted only once. The ten largest clones represent under 2% of the sample. What was sequenced was peripheral blood. Every receptor here comes from a woman in her thirties with COVID-19, enrolled during active disease.

This chain connects TRBV5-1 to TRBJ1-5, with TRBD1 identical over 7 bases. The junction had 15 bases not matched to a gene; V was cut back by 0 bases and J by 0 bases. The CDR3 runs to 20 residues. CDR1 and CDR2 from the germline V gene are SGHRS and YFSETQ. The CDR3 nucleotides are TGCGCCAGCAGCTTGGACCCCCGGGACAGTATGGCTTATAGCAATCAGCCCCAGCATTTT. It translates to CASSLDPRDSMAYSNQPQHF.

The rearrangement uses TRBV7-9 and TRBJ1-2; weak D call: TRBD1 (6 bases). Trimming removed 4 bases at V and 3 bases at J, with 15 bases between. Germline V CDR1 and CDR2: SEHNR, FQNEAQ (reference sequence). The CDR3 length is 15 residues. The CDR3: CASSSLIGGDYGYTF. CDR3 nucleotide sequence: TGTGCCAGCAGCTCCCTAATTGGGGGCGACTATGGCTACACCTTC.

J is TRBJ1-1 and V is TRBV6-1; TRBD1 agrees at 7 bases. The germline V gene encodes CDR1 MNHNS and CDR2 SASEGT. The CDR3 covers 14 residues. V dropped 1 base and J dropped 4; count of bases not matched to a gene: 3. The CDR3, as DNA: TGTGCCAGCAGTGAAGTCGACAGGGTCACTGAAGCTTTCTTT. It encodes CASSEVDRVTEAFF.

The chain employs TRBV19 and TRBJ2-5, with D uncertain. CDR3 length: 12 residues. Trimming removed 9 bases from V and 5 bases from J, with 13 bases in between. The germline CDR1 and CDR2 sequences are LNHDA and SQIVND (reference sequence). This chain's CDR3 is CASGGTWETQYF. The DNA for the CDR3 is TGTGCCAGCGGCGGTACTTGGGAGACCCAGTACTTC.

This chain connects TRBV7-6 to TRBJ2-1; tentatively, D is TRBD2 (5 bases). In germline, CDR1 is SGHVS, CDR2 FNYEAQ. This CDR3 has 15 residues. V lost 7 bases and J lost 0, with 13 bases in between. This chain's CDR3 is CASTSTGSSYNEQFF. DNA for the CDR3: TGTGCCAGCACCTCCACGGGGTCCTCCTACAATGAGCAGTTCTTC.

The chain has TRBV3-1 (or the pseudogene TRBV3-2) and TRBJ2-1; D might be TRBD1 (6 bases). Trimming removed 5 bases at V and 7 bases at J, with 18 bases between. The CDR3 is made up of 15 amino acids. Germline CDR1 and CDR2: LGHDT and YNNKEL (reference sequence). This CDR3 reads CASSYPQGHKNEQFF. CDR3 DNA: TGTGCCAGCAGCTACCCTCAGGGACACAAGAATGAGCAGTTCTTC.

This sequence joins TRBV5-4 and TRBJ1-1, with 7 nucleotides matching TRBD1. Germline V gene data show CDR1 as SGHNT and CDR2 as YYREEE (reference sequence). The CDR3 consists of 14 residues. After removal of 4 bases from V and 1 base from J, the junction contained 4 bases not matched to a gene. The CDR3 DNA follows: TGTGCCAGCAGCCAGGCAGGGGGGAACACTGAAGCTTTCTTT. Protein product: CASSQAGGNTEAFF.

The chain combines TRBV12-3 or TRBV12-4 with TRBJ1-1, with unresolved D. This CDR3 contains 11 residues. V lost 2 bases and J lost 6, with 4 bases in between. The CDR3 loop reads CASSLLAEAFF. CDR3 coding DNA: TGTGCCAGCAGTTTATTAGCTGAAGCTTTCTTT.

The V and J genes are TRBV24-1 and TRBJ1-2; 8 bases fit TRBD1. The trim removed 7 bases at V and 6 bases at J, leaving 6 bases unmatched. The CDR3 extends over 13 amino acids. Germline V gene sequence: CDR1 KGHDR, CDR2 SFDVKD. The CDR3 sequence: CATSQGAFNGYTF. The CDR3 nucleotides are TGTGCCACCAGCCAGGGGGCCTTTAATGGCTACACCTTC.

The chain links TRBV3-1 (or the pseudogene TRBV3-2) to TRBJ1-3; D call uncertain. Germline values: CDR1 LGHDT, CDR2 YNNKEL (reference sequence). CDR3 length: 12 residues. V was cut by 0 bases and J by 8 bases, with 5 bases left in between. The CDR3, as DNA: TGTGCCAGCAGCCAAGACCGGTACACCATATATTTT. Its protein product is CASSQDRYTIYF.

This clone was seen a handful of times. This chain connects TRBV2 to TRBJ1-5; D ambiguous. The V end lost 6 bases, the J end lost 2 bases, and 8 bases lay between the germline ends. In germline, CDR1 is SNHLY, CDR2 FYNNEI. There are 13 residues in the CDR3. The CDR3 is CASRLGGNQPQHF. The CDR3 region has the DNA TGTGCCAGCAGGCTCGGGGGCAATCAGCCCCAGCATTTT.

The V call is TRBV5-4, the J call TRBJ2-5; 7 bases are a match to TRBD2. The junction had 11 bases not matched to a gene; V was cut back by 4 bases and J by 5 bases. This CDR3 is 15 amino acids long. CDR1 is SGHNT and CDR2 is YYREEE in the germline V gene (reference sequence). This chain's CDR3 is CASSTGTTGGETQYF. In nucleotides, the CDR3 is TGTGCCAGCAGCACCGGGACTACCGGTGGGGAGACCCAGTACTTC.